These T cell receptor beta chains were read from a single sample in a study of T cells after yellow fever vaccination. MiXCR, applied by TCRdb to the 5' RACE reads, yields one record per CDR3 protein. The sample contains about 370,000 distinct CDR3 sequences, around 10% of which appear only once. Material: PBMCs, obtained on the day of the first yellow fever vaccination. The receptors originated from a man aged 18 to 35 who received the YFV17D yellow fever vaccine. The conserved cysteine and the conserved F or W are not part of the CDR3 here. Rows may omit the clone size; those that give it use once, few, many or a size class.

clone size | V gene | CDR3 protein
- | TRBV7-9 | ASRAGPREAF
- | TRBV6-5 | ASSYDGGGNTDTQY
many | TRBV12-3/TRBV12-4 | ASSYRRYSGNTIY
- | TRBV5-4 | ASSLEFGTGKKYT
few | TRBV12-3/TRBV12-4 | ASSPSTGRNEKLF
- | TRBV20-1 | SARARHSLYGYT
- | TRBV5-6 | ASSRRTTNEKLF
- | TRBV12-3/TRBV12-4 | ASTGQVENTIY
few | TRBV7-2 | ASSSYFTDTQY
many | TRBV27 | ASSLVSTDTQY
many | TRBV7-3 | ASSLYPSGGTDTQY
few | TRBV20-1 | SARPGQSKVETQY
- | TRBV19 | ASTAGTVKETQY
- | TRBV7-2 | ASSFPRSGLRTDTQY
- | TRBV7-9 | ASSLQGRLNTEAF
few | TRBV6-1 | ASSEGTDFLAKNIQY
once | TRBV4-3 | ASSRLGATNEKLF
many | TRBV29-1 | SVGPVGQQF
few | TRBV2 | ASRGTGGENQPQH
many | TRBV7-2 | ASSRQENTEAF